Listed here are 25 T cell receptor beta chains from one sample, sequenced in a study of cytomegalovirus exposure and HLA in healthy donors. The method was immunoSEQ multiplex PCR; TCRdb's version includes in-frame clones alone and lacks a portion of them. The sample contains hundreds of thousands of clones, roughly 90% of which appear only once. Sequencing was performed on PBMCs. The receptors derive from a woman under 30 in good health and CMV-seronegative.

The rearrangement joins TRBV5-1 to TRBJ2-3, with 13 positions matching TRBD2. V trimming: 7 bases; J trimming: 4 bases; junction bases outside the gene matches: 6. Germline CDR1 reads SGHRS; CDR2 reads YFSETQ. CDR3 size: 15 residues. CDR3 sequence: CASGLAGVLADTQYF. CDR3 nucleotides: TGCGCCAGCGGACTAGCGGGAGTGTTAGCAGATACGCAGTATTTT.

This rearrangement joins TRBV27 to TRBJ2-1, with 11 positions matching TRBD2. Germline V lookup: CDR1 MNHEY, CDR2 SMNVEV (reference sequence). The CDR3 consists of 14 residues. Unmatched junction bases numbered 2, after V lost 6 bases and J lost 4 bases. CDR3 region: CASRTSGNYNEQFF. The CDR3 coding sequence is TGTGCCAGCAGGACTAGCGGGAATTACAATGAGCAGTTCTTC.

The chain joins TRBV29-1 to TRBJ1-1; D is ambiguous. The CDR3 covers 14 residues. Trimming cost V 6 bases and J 4 bases, with 18 bases left between them. Germline V gives CDR1 SQVTM, CDR2 ANQGSEA. CDR3 protein: CSVGLSAGVTEAFF. In nucleotides, the CDR3 is TGCAGCGTCGGACTTAGTGCAGGAGTCACTGAAGCTTTCTTT.

The chain links TRBV11-2 to TRBJ2-1, with D unresolved. Per the germline V gene, CDR1 is SGHAT and CDR2 is FQNNGV. The CDR3 is made up of 14 amino acids. V was clipped by 1 base and J by 7 bases, with 11 bases between them. This CDR3 reads CASSLGRASNEQFF. CDR3 sequence (DNA): TGTGCCAGCAGCTTAGGGAGAGCCTCGAATGAGCAGTTCTTC.

V gene TRBV5-6 combines with J gene TRBJ2-4; D ambiguous. The CDR3 length is 16 residues. V lost 0 bases to trimming and J lost 0 bases, with 10 bases between them. Germline values: CDR1 SGHDT, CDR2 YYEEEE. The CDR3 loop reads CASSLVHLIAKNIQYF. Here the CDR3 DNA reads TGTGCCAGCAGCTTGGTCCATCTAATAGCCAAAAACATTCAGTACTTC.

This rearrangement joins TRBV4-1 to TRBJ1-2; D unresolved. Trimming took 3 bases from V and 3 from J, leaving 11 bases between them. The CDR3 has 14 residues. Germline lookup yields CDR1 MGHRA and CDR2 YSYEKL. Here the CDR3 reads CASSQRGRDYGYTF. For the CDR3, the DNA is TGCGCCAGCAGCCAGCGAGGGAGGGACTATGGCTACACCTTC.

The gene calls are TRBV10-1 and TRBJ1-4, with D unresolved. Trimming shortened V by 2 bases and J by 7 bases, and 14 bases separated the two germline ends. The CDR3 has 15 residues. The V gene's germline CDR1 is WNHNN and CDR2 SYGVQD (reference sequence). For the CDR3, the DNA is TGCGCCAGCAGTGAGGAAAACTTTCCTAGTGAAAAACTGTTTTTT. Translating gives CASSEENFPSEKLFF.

V usage is TRBV5-4 and J usage is TRBJ2-5; 8 bases are a match to TRBD1. J gave up 4 bases and V 2 bases, and 4 bases lay outside the gene matches. Germline V gives CDR1 SGHNT, CDR2 YYREEE (reference sequence). The CDR3 loop spans 14 amino acids. The CDR3 DNA reads as TGTGCCAGCAGCTTAGGACAGGGACGAGAGACCCAGTACTTC. Its protein is CASSLGQGRETQYF.

This chain connects TRBV9 to TRBJ2-1; D possibly corresponds to TRBD2 (5 bases). The germline V and J ends were trimmed by 3 bases and 6 bases, with 10 bases remaining between them. CDR1 and CDR2 (germline): SGDLS, YYNGEE. The CDR3 has 13 amino acids. The CDR3 loop reads CASSDRTVNEQFF. CDR3 DNA sequence: TGTGCCAGCAGCGACCGGACTGTCAATGAGCAGTTCTTC.

V usage is TRBV9 and J usage is TRBJ1-3, with TRBD1 as a possible D gene (5 bases). The germline V and J ends were trimmed by 4 bases and 0 bases, with 11 bases remaining between them. This CDR3 region has 15 residues. Germline V gene lookup returns CDR1 SGDLS and CDR2 YYNGEE. The CDR3 spells CASSTDSSSGNTIYF. In DNA form, the CDR3 reads TGTGCCAGCAGCACCGACAGTAGCTCTGGAAACACCATATATTTT.

This clone was observed a single time. The V gene is TRBV11-2, the J gene TRBJ2-7; TRBD2 aligns across 10 bases. Germline V gene lookup returns CDR1 SGHAT and CDR2 FQNNGV. J lost 3 bases, V lost 2 bases, and 1 base had no gene match. The CDR3 is made up of 14 amino acids. The CDR3 sequence: CASSLRLAGYEQYF. CDR3 sequence (DNA): TGTGCCAGCAGCTTACGACTAGCGGGCTACGAGCAGTACTTC.

The rearrangement links TRBV15 to TRBJ1-5, with D perhaps matching TRBD1 (5 bases). V was cut by 4 bases and J by 3 bases, with 10 bases left in between. Germline V lookup: CDR1 LNHNV, CDR2 YYDKDF (reference sequence). This CDR3 has 14 amino acids. CDR3 residues: CATSNRQFNQPQHF. The DNA of the CDR3 is TGTGCCACCAGCAACCGACAGTTCAATCAGCCCCAGCATTTT.

This sequence joins TRBV19 and TRBJ2-6; 9 nucleotides match TRBD1. The CDR3 is made up of 18 amino acids. Trimming cost V 3 bases and J 0 bases; bases outside gene matches: 6. Germline loops: CDR1 LNHDA, CDR2 SQIVND (reference sequence). The CDR3 DNA sequence: TGTGCCAGTAGTATCGTCGGGACAGGGAGCTCTGGGGCCAACGTCCTGACTTTC. Residues: CASSIVGTGSSGANVLTF. Based on the CDR3 plus reference TRBV19 and TRBJ2-6, the full variable domain is DGGITQSPKYLFRKEGQNVTLSCEQNLNHDAMYWYRQDPGQGLRLIYYSQIVNDFQKGDIAEGYSVSREKKESFPLTVTSAQKNPTAFYLCASSIVGTGSSGANVLTFGAGSRLTVL.

This rearrangement joins TRBV5-1 to TRBJ2-7; a weak D match, TRBD1 (5 bases). V was pared by 6 bases and J by 6 bases, with 10 bases between. The CDR3 covers 11 residues. From germline, CDR1 is SGHRS and CDR2 YFSETQ. The CDR3 DNA follows: TGCGCCAGCAACAAGGGGATCGAGCAGTACTTC. Translating it yields CASNKGIEQYF.

The gene calls are TRBV27 and TRBJ2-7; TRBD1 matches at 11 bases. V shed 7 bases and J 5 bases; nucleotides not matched to a gene: 4. There are 13 residues in the CDR3. In germline, CDR1 is MNHEY, CDR2 SMNVEV (reference sequence). Here the CDR3 reads CASTRTGGNEQYF. As DNA, the CDR3 is TGTGCCAGCACCAGGACAGGGGGCAACGAGCAGTACTTC.

This clone appeared a few times. V usage is TRBV7-9 and J usage is TRBJ2-7, with 11 bases matching TRBD1. J lost 5 bases, V lost 6 bases, and 9 bases had no gene match. The CDR3 is 15 amino acids. In germline, CDR1 is SEHNR, CDR2 FQNEAQ (reference sequence). The CDR3 DNA reads TGTGCCAGCAGTTTCGTGGGGACAGGGGGAAACGAGCAGTACTTC. Protein: CASSFVGTGGNEQYF.

The rearrangement joins TRBV28 to TRBJ1-5; 7 bases are shared with TRBD1. The CDR3 length is 15 residues. V shed 2 bases and J 6 bases; nucleotides not matched to a gene: 7. Germline loops: CDR1 MDHEN, CDR2 SYDVKM. For the CDR3, the DNA is TGTGCCAGCAGTTTAGTACAGGGGTTTGGTCAGCCCCAGCATTTT. It is translated as CASSLVQGFGQPQHF.

The gene calls are TRBV5-1 and TRBJ2-7, with a possible D match to TRBD1 (5 bases). V lost 1 base and J 4 bases, leaving 9 bases between the germline ends. The CDR3 has 13 amino acids. Germline CDR1 SGHRS, CDR2 YFSETQ. CDR3 protein: CASSLNRMYEQYF. CDR3 sequence (DNA): TGCGCCAGCAGCTTGAACAGGATGTACGAGCAGTACTTC.

The chain couples TRBV5-1 to TRBJ1-1, with D perhaps TRBD1 (5 bases). The CDR3 is made up of 16 amino acids. Germline V gives CDR1 SGHRS, CDR2 YFSETQ. Between the trimmed V and J ends, which lost 0 bases and 0 bases, there was a span of 12 bases. CDR3 in DNA: TGCGCCAGCAGCTTGGATCTAAGCAGGGTGAACACTGAAGCTTTCTTT. Residues: CASSLDLSRVNTEAFF.

The chain combines TRBV28 with TRBJ2-5; D is possibly TRBD1 (6 bases). The CDR3 consists of 13 residues. The V gene's germline CDR1 is MDHEN and CDR2 SYDVKM. Trimming took off 7 bases at V and 3 bases at J, with 12 bases between the two ends. CDR3 nucleotides: TGTGCCAGCAAACTGGGGGCGGAAGAGACCCAGTACTTC. This codes for CASKLGAEETQYF.

The chain has TRBV10-3 and TRBJ1-3, with D possibly being TRBD1 (6 bases). The CDR3 runs to 15 residues. Germline V gene data show CDR1 as ENHRY and CDR2 as SYGVKD. Trimming took 6 bases from V and 1 from J, leaving 13 bases between them. The CDR3: CAISSGHQSGNTIYF. CDR3 sequence (DNA): TGTGCCATCAGCTCGGGACACCAGTCTGGAAACACCATATATTTT.

The CDR3 bases are TGTGCCAGCAGTGAATCTTTTTGGTCTAGCGGGAGAAGAGATACGCAGTATTTT. This encodes CASSESFWSSGRRDTQYF. This chain connects TRBV2 to TRBJ2-3; 10 positions match TRBD2. V lost 2 bases, J lost 5 bases, and 13 bases stayed unmatched. Germline lookup yields CDR1 SNHLY and CDR2 FYNNEI. This CDR3 contains 18 residues.

The V gene is TRBV4-3, the J gene TRBJ2-7; 10 bases are shared with TRBD2. The germline CDR1 and CDR2 sequences are LGHNA and YSLEER. The CDR3 loop spans 16 amino acids. V lost 2 bases and J lost 4; bases outside the gene matches: 8. The CDR3 loop reads CASSQTLAGVVYEQYF. CDR3 nucleotide sequence: TGCGCCAGCAGCCAAACCCTAGCGGGAGTCGTGTACGAGCAGTACTTC.

The chain couples TRBV4-1 to TRBJ2-7, with 10 nucleotides matching TRBD2. J was trimmed by 2 bases and V by 1 base; bases with no gene match: 2. Per germline, CDR1 MGHRA and CDR2 YSYEKL. The CDR3 sequence is 15 residues long. CDR3 protein: CASSQGTSGAYEQYF. The CDR3 DNA is TGCGCCAGCAGCCAAGGGACTAGCGGAGCCTACGAGCAGTACTTC.

This clone has only a few counts. The chain has TRBV27 and TRBJ1-6; D perhaps matches TRBD1 (5 bases). The CDR3 totals 16 residues. Trimming removed 5 bases at V and 10 bases at J, with 21 bases between. CDR1 and CDR2 (germline): MNHEY, SMNVEV (reference sequence). CDR3 in DNA: TGTGCCAGCAGTACCCGACAGCCGGGACTACTGTCACCCCTCCACTTT. Encoded protein: CASSTRQPGLLSPLHF.